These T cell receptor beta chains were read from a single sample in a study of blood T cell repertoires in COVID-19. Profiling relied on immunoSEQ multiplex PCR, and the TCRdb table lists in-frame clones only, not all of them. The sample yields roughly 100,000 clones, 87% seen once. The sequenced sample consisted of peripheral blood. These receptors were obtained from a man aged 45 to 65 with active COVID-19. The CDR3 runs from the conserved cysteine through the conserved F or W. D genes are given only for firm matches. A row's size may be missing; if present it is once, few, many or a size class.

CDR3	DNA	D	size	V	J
CASSQDGAGAGGTQYF	TGTGCCAGCAGCCAAGACGGCGCGGGGGCGGGAGGGACCCAGTACTTC	TRBD2	-	TRBV4-2	TRBJ2-5
CASSRRTGPHTDTQYF	TGTGCCAGCAGCCGGCGTACAGGTCCCCACACAGATACGCAGTATTTT	-	-	TRBV3-1/TRBV3-2	TRBJ2-3
CASRDTHSSPLHF	TGTGCCAGCAGGGACACTCATAGTTCACCCCTCCACTTT	-	-	TRBV5-6	TRBJ1-6
CASSDPSGGYSNQPQHF	TGTGCCAGCTCGGACCCTTCTGGGGGCTATAGCAATCAGCCCCAGCATTTT	-	-	TRBV19	TRBJ1-5
CASSLGTRSHEQYF	TGCGCCAGCAGCCTCGGAACACGGAGCCACGAGCAGTACTTC	-	many	TRBV4-1	TRBJ2-7
CASSRFSRSVGGSPLHF	TGTGCCAGCAGTCGATTCAGCAGGTCTGTGGGGGGTTCACCCCTCCACTTT	-	-	TRBV6-6	TRBJ1-6
CASKLGTAASAGNTIYF	TGTGCCAGCAAACTCGGGACTGCGGCTTCGGCTGGAAACACCATATATTTT	-	once	TRBV7-8	TRBJ1-3
CASSFRASNYGYTF	TGTGCCAGCAGTTTCAGGGCTTCCAACTATGGCTACACCTTC	-	-	TRBV27	TRBJ1-2
CASTNRGAPNQPQHF	TGTGCCAGCACCAACCGCGGGGCGCCCAATCAGCCCCAGCATTTT	-	-	TRBV6-5	TRBJ1-5
CSVAGAYEQYF	TGCAGCGTTGCGGGGGCCTACGAGCAGTACTTC	-	-	TRBV29-1	TRBJ2-7
CASSLTLSSYNEQFF	TGTGCCAGCAGCTTAACTTTGAGCTCCTACAATGAGCAGTTCTTC	-	-	TRBV5-6	TRBJ2-1
CASSLGQLVIYEQYF	TGTGCCAGCAGCTTGGGCCAGTTGGTGATCTACGAGCAGTACTTC	-	-	TRBV5-6	TRBJ2-7
CASSLGQGREQYF	TGCGCCAGCAGCTTGGGTCAGGGGCGGGAGCAGTACTTC	-	-	TRBV5-1	TRBJ2-7
CAGGQGNYNEQFF	TGTGCCGGAGGACAGGGTAACTACAATGAGCAGTTCTTC	TRBD1	-	TRBV2	TRBJ2-1
CASSLIQGISGYTF	TGTGCCAGCAGCTTAATACAGGGCATCTCTGGCTACACCTTC	-	-	TRBV11-2	TRBJ1-2
CASSVADRPNTIYF	TGTGCCAGCAGCGTAGCGGACAGGCCCAACACCATATATTTT	TRBD1	-	TRBV9	TRBJ1-3
CASSSNRFGYTF	TGTGCCAGCAGTTCCAACAGGTTCGGCTACACCTTC	-	-	TRBV12-3/TRBV12-4	TRBJ1-2
CASSRQGRTYYEQYF	TGTGCCAGCAGCCGACAGGGTAGGACCTATTACGAGCAGTACTTC	TRBD1	-	TRBV6-5	TRBJ2-7
CASPPGDEQYF	TGTGCCAGCCCTCCCGGGGACGAGCAGTACTTC	-	once	TRBV19	TRBJ2-7
CASSRWGADTQYF	TGTGCCAGCAGTCGTTGGGGGGCAGATACGCAGTATTTT	-	-	TRBV12-3/TRBV12-4	TRBJ2-3
CASSRQGSQTQYF	TGTGCCAGCAGCCGACAGGGGTCACAGACCCAGTACTTC	TRBD1	-	TRBV6-5	TRBJ2-5
CASSLQVREGGYTF	TGCGCCAGCAGTTTACAGGTCCGCGAAGGTGGCTACACCTTC	-	-	TRBV5-1	TRBJ1-2
CASSLDRGGWRSTDTQYF	TGTGCCAGCAGCTTAGACAGGGGCGGATGGAGGAGCACAGATACGCAGTATTTT	-	-	TRBV11-2	TRBJ2-3
CATKRGTLITDTQYF	TGTGCCACCAAGAGAGGGACTCTGATCACAGATACGCAGTATTTT	-	-	TRBV9	TRBJ2-3
CASSQIAGGHEQFF	TGTGCCAGCAGCCAGATAGCGGGGGGGCATGAGCAGTTCTTC	TRBD2	-	TRBV3-1/TRBV3-2	TRBJ2-1
CASRALSGTSGFKQFF	TGCGCCAGCAGAGCTCTTTCCGGGACTAGCGGTTTTAAGCAGTTCTTC	TRBD2	-	TRBV4-1	TRBJ2-1
CACRGPGYNEQFF	TGTGCCTGCAGGGGGCCGGGCTACAATGAGCAGTTCTTC	TRBD1	-	TRBV6-5	TRBJ2-1
CASSPDRASYEQYF	TGTGCCAGCAGCCCTGACAGGGCCTCCTACGAGCAGTACTTC	TRBD1	-	TRBV13	TRBJ2-7
CASSQNRGQPQHF	TGCGCCAGCAGCCAAAACAGGGGTCAGCCCCAGCATTTT	TRBD1	-	TRBV4-3	TRBJ1-5
CATTRQGKETQYF	TGTGCCACGACCCGACAGGGTAAAGAGACCCAGTACTTC	TRBD1	-	TRBV2	TRBJ2-5
CASSIMRNQPQHF	TGTGCCAGTAGTATAATGCGGAATCAGCCCCAGCATTTT	-	-	TRBV19	TRBJ1-5